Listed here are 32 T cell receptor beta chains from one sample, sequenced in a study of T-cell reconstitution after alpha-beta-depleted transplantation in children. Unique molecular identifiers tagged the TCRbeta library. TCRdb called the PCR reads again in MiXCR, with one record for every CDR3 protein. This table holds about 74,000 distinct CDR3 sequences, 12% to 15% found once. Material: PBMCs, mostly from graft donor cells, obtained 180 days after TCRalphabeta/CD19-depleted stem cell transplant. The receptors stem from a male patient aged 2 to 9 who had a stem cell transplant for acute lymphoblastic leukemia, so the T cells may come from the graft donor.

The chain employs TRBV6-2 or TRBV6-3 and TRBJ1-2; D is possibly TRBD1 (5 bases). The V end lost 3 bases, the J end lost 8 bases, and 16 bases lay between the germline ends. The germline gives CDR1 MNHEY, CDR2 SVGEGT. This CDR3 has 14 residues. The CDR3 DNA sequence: TGTGCCAGCAGTTATCCGACAGTGGGGAGCGGCTACACCTTC. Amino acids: CASSYPTVGSGYTF.

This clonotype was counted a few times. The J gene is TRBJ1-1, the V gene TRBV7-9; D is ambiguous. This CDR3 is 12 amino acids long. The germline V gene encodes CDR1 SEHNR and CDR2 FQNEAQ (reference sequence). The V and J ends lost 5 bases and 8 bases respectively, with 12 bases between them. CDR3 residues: CASSGLRVEAFF. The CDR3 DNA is TGTGCCAGCAGCGGGCTTAGGGTGGAAGCTTTCTTT. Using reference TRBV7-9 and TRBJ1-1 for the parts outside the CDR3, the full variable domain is DTGVSQNPRHKITKRGQNVTFRCDPISEHNRLYWYRQTLGQGPEFLTYFQNEAQLEKSRLLSDRFSAERPKGSFSTLEIQRTEQGDSAMYLCASSGLRVEAFFGQGTRLTVV.

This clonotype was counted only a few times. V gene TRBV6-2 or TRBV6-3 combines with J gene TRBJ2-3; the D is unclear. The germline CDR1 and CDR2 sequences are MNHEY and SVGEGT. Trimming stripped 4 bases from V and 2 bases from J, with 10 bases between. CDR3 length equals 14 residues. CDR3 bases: TGTGCCAGCAGTTCTCCGGTAACCACAGATACGCAGTATTTT. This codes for CASSSPVTTDTQYF.

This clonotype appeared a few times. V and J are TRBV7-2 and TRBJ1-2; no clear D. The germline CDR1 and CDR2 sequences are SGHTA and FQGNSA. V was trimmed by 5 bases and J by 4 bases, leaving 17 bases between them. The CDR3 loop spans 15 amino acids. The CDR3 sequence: CASSPQAPDFYGYTF. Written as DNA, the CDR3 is TGTGCCAGCAGCCCCCAGGCGCCTGATTTCTATGGCTACACCTTC.

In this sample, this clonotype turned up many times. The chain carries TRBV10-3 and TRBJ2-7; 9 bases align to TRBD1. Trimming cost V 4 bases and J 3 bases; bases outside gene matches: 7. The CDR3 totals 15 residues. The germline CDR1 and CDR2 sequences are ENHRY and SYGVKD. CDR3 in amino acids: CAISAWDRVYYEQYF. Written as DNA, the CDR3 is TGTGCCATCAGTGCATGGGACAGGGTGTACTACGAGCAGTACTTC.

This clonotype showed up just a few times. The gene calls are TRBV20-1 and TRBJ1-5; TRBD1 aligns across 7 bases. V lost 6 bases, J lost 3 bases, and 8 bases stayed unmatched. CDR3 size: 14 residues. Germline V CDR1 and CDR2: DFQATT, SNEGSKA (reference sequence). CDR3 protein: CSASQGGNNQPQHF. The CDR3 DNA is TGCAGTGCCAGTCAGGGGGGAAACAATCAGCCCCAGCATTTT.

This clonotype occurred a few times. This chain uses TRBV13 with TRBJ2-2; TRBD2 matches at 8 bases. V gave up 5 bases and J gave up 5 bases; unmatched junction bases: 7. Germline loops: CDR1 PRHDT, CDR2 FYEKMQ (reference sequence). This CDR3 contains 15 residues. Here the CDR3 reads CASSLPSGRTGELFF. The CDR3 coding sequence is TGTGCCAGCAGCCTACCGAGCGGGAGAACCGGGGAGCTGTTTTTT. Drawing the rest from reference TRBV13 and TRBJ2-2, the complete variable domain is AAGVIQSPRHLIKEKRETATLKCYPIPRHDTVYWYQQGPGQDPQFLISFYEKMQSDKGSIPDRFSAQQFSDYHSELNMSSLELGDSALYFCASSLPSGRTGELFFGEGSRLTVL.

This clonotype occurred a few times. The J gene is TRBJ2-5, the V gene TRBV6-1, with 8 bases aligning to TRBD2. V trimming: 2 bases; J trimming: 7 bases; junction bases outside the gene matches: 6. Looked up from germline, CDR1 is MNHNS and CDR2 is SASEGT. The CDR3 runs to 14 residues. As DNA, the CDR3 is TGTGCCAGCAGTGAACTCGGACTAGCCGGGACCCAGTACTTC. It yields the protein CASSELGLAGTQYF.

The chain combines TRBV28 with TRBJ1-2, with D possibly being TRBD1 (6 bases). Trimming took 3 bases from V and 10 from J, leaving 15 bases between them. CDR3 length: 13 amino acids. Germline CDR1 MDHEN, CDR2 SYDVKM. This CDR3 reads CASSFFGGRDYTF. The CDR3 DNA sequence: TGTGCCAGCAGTTTCTTTGGGGGCAGGGACTACACCTTC.

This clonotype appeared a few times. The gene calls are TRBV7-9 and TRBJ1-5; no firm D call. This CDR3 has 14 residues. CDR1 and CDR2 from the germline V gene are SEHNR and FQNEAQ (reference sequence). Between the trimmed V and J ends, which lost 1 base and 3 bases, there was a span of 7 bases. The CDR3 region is CASSLDPSNQPQHF. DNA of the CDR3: TGTGCCAGCAGCTTAGACCCCTCCAATCAGCCCCAGCATTTT.

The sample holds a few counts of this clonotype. The CDR3 DNA reads TGTGCCAGCAGCTTAGGGGACAGGGAACCCGGGGAGCTGTTTTTT. It codes for CASSLGDREPGELFF. This chain uses TRBV7-2 with TRBJ2-2, with 9 bases aligning to TRBD1. The junction had 3 bases not matched to a gene; V was cut back by 1 base and J by 6 bases. This CDR3 spans 15 amino acids. The V gene's germline CDR1 is SGHTA and CDR2 FQGNSA.

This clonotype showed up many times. The CDR3 is CSVGGVYEQYF. CDR3 DNA: TGCAGCGTTGGGGGGGTCTACGAGCAGTACTTC. This chain connects TRBV29-1 to TRBJ2-7, with a possible D match to TRBD2 (6 bases). Germline V gene data show CDR1 as SQVTM and CDR2 as ANQGSEA. V was clipped by 4 bases and J by 3 bases, with 7 bases between them. The CDR3 consists of 11 residues.

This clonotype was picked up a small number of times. The CDR3 bases are TGTGCCATCAGCGCCGTTCCCCCTAACTATGGCTACACCTTC. This codes for CAISAVPPNYGYTF. The gene calls are TRBV10-3 and TRBJ1-2; no clear D. V was shortened by 6 bases and J by 0 bases, with 11 bases between the two germline ends. CDR3 size: 14 residues. Germline lookup yields CDR1 ENHRY and CDR2 SYGVKD.

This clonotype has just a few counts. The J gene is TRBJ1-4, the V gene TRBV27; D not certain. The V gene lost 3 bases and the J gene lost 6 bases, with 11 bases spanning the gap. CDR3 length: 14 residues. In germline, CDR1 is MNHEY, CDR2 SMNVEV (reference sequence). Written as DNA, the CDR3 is TGTGCCAGCAGTTTGTGGCAAAGCCATGAAAAACTGTTTTTT. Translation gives CASSLWQSHEKLFF.

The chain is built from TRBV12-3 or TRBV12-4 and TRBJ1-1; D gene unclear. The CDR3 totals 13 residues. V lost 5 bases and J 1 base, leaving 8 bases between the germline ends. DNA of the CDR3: TGTGCCAGCAGTCGGAGGGAGAACACTGAAGCTTTCTTT. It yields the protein CASSRRENTEAFF.

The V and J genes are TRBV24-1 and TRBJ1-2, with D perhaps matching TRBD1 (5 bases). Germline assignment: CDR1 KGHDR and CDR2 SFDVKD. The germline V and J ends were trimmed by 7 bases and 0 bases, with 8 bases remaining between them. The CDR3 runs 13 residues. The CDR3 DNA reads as TGTGCCACCAGAGGGGAGGCTAACTATGGCTACACCTTC. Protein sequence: CATRGEANYGYTF.

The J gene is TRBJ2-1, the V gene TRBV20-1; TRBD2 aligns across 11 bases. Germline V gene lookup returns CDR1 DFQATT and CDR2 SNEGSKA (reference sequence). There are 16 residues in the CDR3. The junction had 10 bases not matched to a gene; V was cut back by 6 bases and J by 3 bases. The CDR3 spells CSASPGLAGRYNEQFF. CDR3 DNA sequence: TGCAGTGCCAGCCCCGGACTAGCGGGCCGCTACAATGAGCAGTTCTTC.

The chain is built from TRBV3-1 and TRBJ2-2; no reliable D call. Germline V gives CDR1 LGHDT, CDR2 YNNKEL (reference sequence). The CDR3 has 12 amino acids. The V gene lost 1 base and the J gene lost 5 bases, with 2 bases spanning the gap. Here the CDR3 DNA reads TGTGCCAGCAGCCAAGGGACCGGGGAGCTGTTTTTT. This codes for CASSQGTGELFF.

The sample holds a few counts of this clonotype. CDR3 bases: TGTGCCAGCAGTTTCTGGGATTACGAGCAGTACTTC. It specifies CASSFWDYEQYF. This chain links TRBV12-3 or TRBV12-4 with TRBJ2-7; D is unclear. Trimming pared 3 bases from V and 4 bases from J, leaving 7 bases between. This CDR3 has 12 residues.

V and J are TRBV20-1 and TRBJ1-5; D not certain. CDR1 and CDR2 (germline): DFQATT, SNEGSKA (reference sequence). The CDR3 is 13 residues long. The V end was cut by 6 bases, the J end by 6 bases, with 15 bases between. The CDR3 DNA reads TGCAGTGCCGGAACCAGGAAAACTCAGCCCCAGCATTTT. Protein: CSAGTRKTQPQHF.

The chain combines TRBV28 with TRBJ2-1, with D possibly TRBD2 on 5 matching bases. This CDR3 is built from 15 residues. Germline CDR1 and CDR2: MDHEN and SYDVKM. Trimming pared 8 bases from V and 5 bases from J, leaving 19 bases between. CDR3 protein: CASPLRGPVNNEQFF. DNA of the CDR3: TGTGCCAGCCCTCTCCGCGGGCCAGTTAACAATGAGCAGTTCTTC.

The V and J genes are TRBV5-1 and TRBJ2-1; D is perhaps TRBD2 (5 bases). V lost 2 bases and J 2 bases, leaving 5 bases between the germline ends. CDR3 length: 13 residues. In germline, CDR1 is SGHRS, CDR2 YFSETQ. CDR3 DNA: TGCGCCAGCAGCTTCGGGGCCTACAATGAGCAGTTCTTC. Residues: CASSFGAYNEQFF.

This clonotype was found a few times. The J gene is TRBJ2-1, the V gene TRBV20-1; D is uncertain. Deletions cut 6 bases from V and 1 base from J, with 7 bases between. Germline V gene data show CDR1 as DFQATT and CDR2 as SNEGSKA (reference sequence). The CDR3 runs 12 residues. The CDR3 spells CSAEVSYNEQFF. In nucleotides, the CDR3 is TGCAGTGCCGAGGTGTCCTACAATGAGCAGTTCTTC.

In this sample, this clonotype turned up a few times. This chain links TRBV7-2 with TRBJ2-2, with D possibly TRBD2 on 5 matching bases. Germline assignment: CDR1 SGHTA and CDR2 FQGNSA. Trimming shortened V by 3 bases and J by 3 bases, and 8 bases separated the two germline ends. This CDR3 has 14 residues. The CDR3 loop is CASSFPSYTGELFF. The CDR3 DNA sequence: TGTGCCAGCAGCTTCCCTAGCTACACCGGGGAGCTGTTTTTT.

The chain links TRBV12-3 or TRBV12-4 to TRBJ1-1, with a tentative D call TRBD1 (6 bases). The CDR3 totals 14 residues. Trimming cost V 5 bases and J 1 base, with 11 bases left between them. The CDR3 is CASSLGQSNTEAFF. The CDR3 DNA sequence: TGTGCCAGCAGTCTCGGACAGTCGAACACTGAAGCTTTCTTT.

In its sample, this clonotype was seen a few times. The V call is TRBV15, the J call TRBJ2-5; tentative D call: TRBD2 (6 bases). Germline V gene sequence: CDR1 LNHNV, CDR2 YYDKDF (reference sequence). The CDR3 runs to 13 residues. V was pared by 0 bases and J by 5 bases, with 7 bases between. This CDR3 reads CATSREGRETQYF. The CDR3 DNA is TGTGCCACCAGCAGAGAGGGGAGGGAGACCCAGTACTTC.

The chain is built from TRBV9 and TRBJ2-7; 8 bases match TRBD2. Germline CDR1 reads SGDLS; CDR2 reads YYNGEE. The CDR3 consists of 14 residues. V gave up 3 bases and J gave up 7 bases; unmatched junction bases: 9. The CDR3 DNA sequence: TGTGCCAGCAGCGCGGGGGGGACACCTTTGGAGCAGTACTTC. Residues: CASSAGGTPLEQYF. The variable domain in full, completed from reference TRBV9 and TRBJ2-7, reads DSGVTQTPKHLITATGQRVTLRCSPRSGDLSVYWYQQSLDQGLQFLIQYYNGEERAKGNILERFSAQQFPDLHSELNLSSLELGDSALYFCASSAGGTPLEQYFGPGTRLTVT.

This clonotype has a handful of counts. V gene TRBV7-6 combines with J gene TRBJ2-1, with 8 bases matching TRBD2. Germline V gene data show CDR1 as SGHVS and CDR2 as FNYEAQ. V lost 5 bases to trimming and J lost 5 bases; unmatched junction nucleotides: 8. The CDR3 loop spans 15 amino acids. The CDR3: CASSGGTSSDNEQFF. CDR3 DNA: TGTGCCAGCAGCGGCGGGACTAGTAGCGACAATGAGCAGTTCTTC.

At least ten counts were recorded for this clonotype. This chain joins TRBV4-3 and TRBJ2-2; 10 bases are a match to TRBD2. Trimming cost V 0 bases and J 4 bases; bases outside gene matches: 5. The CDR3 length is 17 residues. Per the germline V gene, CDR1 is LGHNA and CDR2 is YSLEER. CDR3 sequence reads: CASSQEGASGSTGELFF. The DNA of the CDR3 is TGCGCCAGCAGCCAAGAAGGGGCTAGCGGGAGCACCGGGGAGCTGTTTTTT.

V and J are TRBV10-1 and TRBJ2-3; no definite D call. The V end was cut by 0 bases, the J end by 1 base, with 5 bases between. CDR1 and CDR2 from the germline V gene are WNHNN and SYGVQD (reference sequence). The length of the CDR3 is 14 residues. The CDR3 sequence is CASSESQRTDTQYF. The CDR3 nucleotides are TGCGCCAGCAGTGAGTCCCAGCGCACAGATACGCAGTATTTT.

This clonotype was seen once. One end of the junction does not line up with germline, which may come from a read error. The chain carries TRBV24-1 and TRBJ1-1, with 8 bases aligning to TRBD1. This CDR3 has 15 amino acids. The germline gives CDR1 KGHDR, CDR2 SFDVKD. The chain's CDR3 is CATRQGGRMNAEAFF. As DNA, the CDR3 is TGTGCCACCAGACAGGGGGGAAGGATGAACGCTGAAGCTTTCTTT.

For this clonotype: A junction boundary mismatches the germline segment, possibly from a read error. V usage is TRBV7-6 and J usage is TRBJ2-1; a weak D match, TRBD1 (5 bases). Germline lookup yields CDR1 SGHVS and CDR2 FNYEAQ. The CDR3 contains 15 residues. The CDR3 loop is CANSFIVGLRNEQFF. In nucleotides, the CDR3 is TGTGCCAACAGCTTCATCGTGGGGCTTAGAAATGAGCAGTTCTTC.